Included here is one T cell receptor (beta chain) sequence, with context. The antigen is not known. The data were obtained in a study of cytomegalovirus exposure and HLA in healthy donors. Looking at the study overall: An earlier analysis found fewer than 140 million unique TCR beta sequences from approximately 190 million T cells. Points from the study as a whole: Segments of the TCR beta V type were, in most cases, productive about 90% or about 30% of the time in an earlier analysis.

The primer mix had 60 Vbeta and 13 Jbeta primers. The authors' processing: In a later analysis, roughly 11 million of tens of millions of unique beta chains occurred in at least two donors. Data came from immunoSEQ multiplex PCR; TCRdb stores just in-frame clones and leaves some out. V, J and clone size reflect that table, while D and trimming were determined from the DNA. This table holds roughly 160,000 clones, roughly 80% found once. The CDR3 is 13 residues long. Germline loops: CDR1 MNHNY, CDR2 SVGAGI (reference sequence). V dropped 6 bases and J dropped 3 bases, with 10 bases sitting between them.

Sequenced material: PBMCs. The V and J genes are TRBV6-6 and TRBJ2-3; D not resolved. This receptor was identified in a man aged 30 to 39 in good health and CMV-seropositive. This CDR3 is CASSLYRTDTQYF. The DNA for the CDR3 is TGTGCCAGCAGCTTATACAGAACAGATACGCAGTATTTT.